Below are 20 T cell receptor beta chains sequenced from a single sample in a study of T-cell reconstitution after alpha-beta-depleted transplantation in children. Unique molecular identifiers were used to barcode this TCRbeta library. TCRdb redid the calling of the PCR reads with MiXCR, one entry per CDR3 protein. This sample carries some 840,000 distinct CDR3 sequences, 15% to 20% of them seen once, and the ten largest clones take roughly 5%. The sequenced sample was PBMCs, mostly from graft donor cells, obtained 360 days after TCRalphabeta/CD19-depleted stem cell transplant. The receptors were sampled from a male patient between 5 and 17 years old who had a stem cell transplant for acute lymphoblastic leukemia, so the T cells may come from the graft donor.

This clonotype showed up just a few times. The chain uses TRBV5-1 and TRBJ2-1; 11 bases align to TRBD2. The CDR3 length is 15 residues. Trimming took 2 bases from V and 8 from J; bases not matched to a gene: 6. Germline V gene data show CDR1 as SGHRS and CDR2 as YFSETQ. The CDR3: CASSLLAGEGDEQFF. CDR3 sequence (DNA): TGCGCCAGCAGCTTACTAGCGGGAGAAGGAGATGAGCAGTTCTTC.

This clonotype has only a few counts. The chain has TRBV3-1 and TRBJ2-3; the D gene is possibly TRBD2 (6 bases). Trimming pared 1 base from V and 2 bases from J, leaving 19 bases between. CDR3 length equals 18 residues. Germline V gene lookup returns CDR1 LGHDT and CDR2 YNNKEL (reference sequence). This CDR3 reads CASSQAGDWRVLTDTQYF. The CDR3 nucleotides are TGTGCCAGCAGCCAAGCGGGGGATTGGCGGGTCCTCACAGATACGCAGTATTTT.

The chain employs TRBV7-9 and TRBJ1-5; TRBD1 matches at 12 bases. The trim removed 5 bases at V and 5 bases at J, leaving 4 bases unmatched. Germline values: CDR1 SEHNR, CDR2 FQNEAQ (reference sequence). There are 15 residues in the CDR3. In DNA form, the CDR3 reads TGTGCCAGCAGCCAGGGGACAGGGGGCTATCAGCCCCAGCATTTT. Residues: CASSQGTGGYQPQHF.

The chain employs TRBV7-9 and TRBJ1-3, with 11 bases aligning to TRBD1. Trimming cost V 6 bases and J 0 bases; bases outside gene matches: 1. CDR1 and CDR2 (germline): SEHNR, FQNEAQ (reference sequence). The CDR3 runs to 15 residues. CDR3 in amino acids: CASRGTGGSGNTIYF. DNA of the CDR3: TGTGCCAGCAGGGGGACAGGGGGCTCTGGAAACACCATATATTTT.

This clonotype was observed at least ten times. The V gene is TRBV5-1, the J gene TRBJ1-1, with a weak D call TRBD1 (5 bases). The CDR3 totals 17 residues. V was pared by 0 bases and J by 0 bases, with 15 bases between. Per germline, CDR1 SGHRS and CDR2 YFSETQ. CDR3 DNA sequence: TGCGCCAGCAGCTTGGATGGGGGGTCCCCCTTGAACACTGAAGCTTTCTTT. It is translated as CASSLDGGSPLNTEAFF.

The chain joins TRBV11-1 to TRBJ2-1; D perhaps matches TRBD2 (5 bases). The CDR3 runs to 18 residues. Trimming pared 1 base from V and 5 bases from J, leaving 21 bases between. CDR1 is SGHAT and CDR2 is FQDESV in the germline V gene (reference sequence). DNA of the CDR3: TGTGCCAGCAGCTTAGGGTCCAAACTAGGCGGAATACACAATGAGCAGTTCTTC. Its translation is CASSLGSKLGGIHNEQFF.

V usage is TRBV4-2 and J usage is TRBJ2-7; no clear D gene. Per the germline V gene, CDR1 is LGHNA and CDR2 is YNFKEQ. The CDR3 has 13 amino acids. V was pared by 0 bases and J by 4 bases, with 7 bases between. The CDR3 DNA reads as TGTGCCAGCAGCCAAGAGGGATTATACGAGCAGTACTTC. Its protein product is CASSQEGLYEQYF.

In its sample, this clonotype was seen a few times. V and J are TRBV7-9 and TRBJ1-1; 7 nucleotides agree with TRBD1. Germline V lookup: CDR1 SEHNR, CDR2 FQNEAQ (reference sequence). The CDR3 has 16 residues. V lost 9 bases, J lost 0 bases, and 13 bases stayed unmatched. In DNA, the CDR3 is TGTGCCAGTTTTACGGGGGAACAGGGGCTGAACACTGAAGCTTTCTTT. It is translated as CASFTGEQGLNTEAFF.

There are a few counts of this clonotype. The CDR3 DNA reads TGTGCCAGCAGTTTCGAGGGGAGTCATGTCCAGCAGTTCTTC. Translation: CASSFEGSHVQQFF. The chain links TRBV12-3 or TRBV12-4 to TRBJ2-1; D is perhaps TRBD1 or TRBD2 (5 bases each). With 3 bases removed from V and 11 bases from J, the gap between germline ends came to 17 bases. This CDR3 has 14 residues.

This clonotype was counted a few times. This chain's CDR3 is CSARDQPGTGNTIYF. The CDR3 bases are TGCAGTGCTAGAGATCAACCGGGAACAGGAAACACCATATATTTT. The genes are TRBV20-1 and TRBJ1-3; no clear D. The V gene lost 0 bases and the J gene lost 4 bases, with 13 bases spanning the gap. Germline CDR1 reads DFQATT; CDR2 reads SNEGSKA (reference sequence). The CDR3 contains 15 residues.

The rearrangement joins TRBV6-1 to TRBJ1-2; 9 bases align to TRBD1. V shed 5 bases and J 3 bases; nucleotides not matched to a gene: 4. Germline V CDR1 and CDR2: MNHNS, SASEGT. The CDR3 is 14 residues long. The CDR3 loop reads CASSRQGVDYGYTF. The CDR3 DNA is TGTGCCAGCAGTCGACAGGGGGTGGACTATGGCTACACCTTC.

J is TRBJ1-1 and V is TRBV29-1; 9 nucleotides align to TRBD1. The trim removed 6 bases at V and 4 bases at J, leaving 6 bases unmatched. There are 13 residues in the CDR3. The germline gives CDR1 SQVTM, CDR2 ANQGSEA. The DNA for the CDR3 is TGCAGCGTGAGAACAGGGGGCACCACTGAAGCTTTCTTT. Protein: CSVRTGGTTEAFF.

This clonotype was seen a handful of times. The rearrangement joins TRBV25-1 to TRBJ2-1, with D maybe TRBD2 (6 bases). The germline V gene has CDR1 MGHDK and CDR2 SYGVNS. The ends were cut back, 8 bases at V and 4 bases at J, with 15 bases in the middle. CDR3 length equals 14 residues. CDR3 nucleotide sequence: TGTGCCAGCGTCGCCGGGAGCACTTACAATGAGCAGTTCTTC. The encoded protein is CASVAGSTYNEQFF.

The V and J genes are TRBV12-3 or TRBV12-4 and TRBJ2-1, with TRBD2 identical over 10 bases. Trimming at V came to 6 bases and at J to 9 bases, leaving 14 bases not matched to a gene. The CDR3 contains 16 residues. CDR3 sequence (DNA): TGTGCCAGCAGCCCTACTAGCGGGACTCAAGGGAGTGAGCAGTTCTTC. It encodes CASSPTSGTQGSEQFF.

The V and J genes are TRBV5-6 and TRBJ2-1; 13 bases match TRBD2. The CDR3 loop spans 15 amino acids. Germline V CDR1 and CDR2: SGHDT, YYEEEE. V was clipped by 4 bases and J by 7 bases; unmatched bases: 5. CDR3 sequence: CASSHRTSGGNEQFF. CDR3 bases: TGTGCCAGCAGCCATCGGACTAGCGGGGGAAATGAGCAGTTCTTC.

The CDR3 DNA reads TGTGCCAGCAGTTTATGCGTAGGTAGCGGGAAGGTTTGCACCGGGGAGCTGTTTTTT. Translation gives CASSLCVGSGKVCTGELFF. The V and J genes are TRBV28 and TRBJ2-2; TRBD2 matches 8 bases. Germline assignment: CDR1 MDHEN and CDR2 SYDVKM. This CDR3 comprises 19 residues. The trim removed 0 bases at V and 4 bases at J, leaving 13 bases unmatched.

The chain joins TRBV24-1 to TRBJ2-2; 8 bases map to TRBD1. V gave up 4 bases and J gave up 3 bases; unmatched junction bases: 6. The CDR3 has 16 amino acids. CDR1 and CDR2 (germline): KGHDR, SFDVKD. The CDR3 nucleotides read TGTGCCACCAGTGACCAGGGGGCTAAGTACACCGGGGAGCTGTTTTTT. It translates to CATSDQGAKYTGELFF.

The chain joins TRBV28 to TRBJ2-7, with 7 bases lining up with TRBD1. CDR1 is MDHEN and CDR2 is SYDVKM in the germline V gene. CDR3 length: 13 amino acids. V lost 5 bases and J lost 5; bases outside the gene matches: 6. Here the CDR3 reads CASSGTGTDEQYF. The CDR3 bases are TGTGCCAGCAGTGGTACCGGGACAGACGAGCAGTACTTC.

The chain has TRBV5-5 and TRBJ1-5; D remains ambiguous. The CDR3 extends over 15 amino acids. Trimming left V 1 base short and J 5 bases short, with 13 bases between. From germline, CDR1 is SGHKS and CDR2 YYEKEE (reference sequence). This chain's CDR3 is CASSLMEVADQPQHF. CDR3 DNA sequence: TGTGCCAGCAGCTTGATGGAGGTGGCAGATCAGCCCCAGCATTTT. The full variable domain, with the rest looked up from reference TRBV5-5 and TRBJ1-5, is DAGVTQSPTHLIKTRGQQVTLRCSPISGHKSVSWYQQVLGQGPQFIFQYYEKEERGRGNFPDRFSARQFPNYSSELNVNALLLGDSALYLCASSLMEVADQPQHFGDGTRLSIL.

V and J are TRBV18 and TRBJ2-2, with 8 positions matching TRBD1. Trimming at V came to 5 bases and at J to 6 bases, leaving 8 bases not matched to a gene. The CDR3 is 15 residues long. The germline gives CDR1 KGHSH, CDR2 LQKENI. CDR3 protein: CASSSDRVSSGELFF. Written as DNA, the CDR3 is TGTGCCAGCTCATCGGACAGGGTTAGCTCCGGGGAGCTGTTTTTT.